This T cell receptor (beta chain) derives from a study of blood T cell repertoires in COVID-19. Across the whole study: The samples span acute and convalescent COVID-19 from the United States, Italy and Spain. PBMCs, B-cell-depleted T cells, or T cells were the source of the cDNA or gDNA that made up the material.

The method was immunoSEQ multiplex PCR; TCRdb's version includes in-frame clones alone and lacks a portion of them. Found here are approximately 330,000 clones, 87% of them singletons; the top ten hold 7.5% to 10%. CDR3 length: 16 amino acids. CDR1 and CDR2 (germline): LGHNA, YNFKEQ. The V gene lost 0 bases and the J gene lost 3 bases, with 12 bases spanning the gap. During active infection, Seattle patients enrolled and were then monitored through disease. The sample taken for sequencing was peripheral blood. This rearrangement joins TRBV4-2 to TRBJ2-4; maybe TRBD1 (6 bases). This TCR came from a young man with COVID-19, enrolled during active disease. The CDR3 DNA sequence: TGTGCCAGCAGCCAAGATACAGGGTCGGGCAAAAACATTCAGTACTTC. Translation gives CASSQDTGSGKNIQYF.